This TCR beta chain was profiled in a study of blood T cell repertoires in COVID-19. In the study overall: The origin of the acute and convalescent COVID-19 samples was the United States, Italy and Spain.

Cohorts were based on clinical histories the participants reported. Clones were sequenced by immunoSEQ multiplex PCR, and TCRdb holds only the in-frame ones, with some missing. Here the sample spans about 290,000 clones, around 90% being singletons. The receptor was isolated from a woman in her thirties or forties who had recovered from COVID-19. The sequencing input was PBMCs or T cells enriched from blood (not recorded which).

CDR3 loop: CASSRDRADGYTF. The CDR3 bases are TGTGCCAGCAGTAGGGACAGGGCTGATGGCTACACCTTC. The chain is built from TRBV2 and TRBJ1-2; 9 bases align to TRBD1. CDR1 and CDR2 (germline): SNHLY, FYNNEI. J lost 6 bases, V lost 5 bases, and 4 bases had no gene match. This CDR3 region has 13 residues.